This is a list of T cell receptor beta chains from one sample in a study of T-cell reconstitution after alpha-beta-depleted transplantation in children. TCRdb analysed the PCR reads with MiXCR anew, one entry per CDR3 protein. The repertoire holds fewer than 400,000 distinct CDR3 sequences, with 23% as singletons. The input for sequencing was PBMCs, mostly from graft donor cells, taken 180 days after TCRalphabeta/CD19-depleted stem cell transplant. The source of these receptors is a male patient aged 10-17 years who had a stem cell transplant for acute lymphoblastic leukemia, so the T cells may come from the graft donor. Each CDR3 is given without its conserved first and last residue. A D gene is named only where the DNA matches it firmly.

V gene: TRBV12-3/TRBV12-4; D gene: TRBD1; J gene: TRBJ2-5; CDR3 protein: ASRLGTGARPGETQY
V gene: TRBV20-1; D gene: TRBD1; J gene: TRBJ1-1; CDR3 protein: SARLGTGFTEAF
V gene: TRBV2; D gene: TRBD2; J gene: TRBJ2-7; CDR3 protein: ATVFAGGPYEQY
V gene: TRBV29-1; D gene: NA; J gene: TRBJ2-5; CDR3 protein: SAMWGMQETQY
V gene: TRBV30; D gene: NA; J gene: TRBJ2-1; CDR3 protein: ACGPDTALEQF
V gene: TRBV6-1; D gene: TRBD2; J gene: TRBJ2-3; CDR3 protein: ASSEDEYGRDTQY
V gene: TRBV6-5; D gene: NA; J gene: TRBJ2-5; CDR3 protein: ASSYGEETQY
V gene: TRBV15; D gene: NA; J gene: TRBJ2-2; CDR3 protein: ATSRTVGRGDTGELF
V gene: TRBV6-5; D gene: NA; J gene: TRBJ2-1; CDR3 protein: ASSYSGGPTYNEQF
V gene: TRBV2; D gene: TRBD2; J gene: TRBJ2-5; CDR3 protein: ASSEFAGVETQY
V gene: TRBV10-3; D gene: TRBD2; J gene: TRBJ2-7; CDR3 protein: AINPRGGEDEQY
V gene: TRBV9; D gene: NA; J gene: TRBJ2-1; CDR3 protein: ASSVGGLPSYNEQF
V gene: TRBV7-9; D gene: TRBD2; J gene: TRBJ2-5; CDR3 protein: ASSFAGTSGLETQY
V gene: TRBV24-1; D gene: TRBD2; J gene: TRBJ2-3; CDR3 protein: ATSEPTGTGTSGTDTQY
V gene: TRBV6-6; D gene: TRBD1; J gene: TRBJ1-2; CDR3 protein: ASSSTGDNGYT
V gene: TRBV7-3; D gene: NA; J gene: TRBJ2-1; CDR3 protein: ASSLGGEQF
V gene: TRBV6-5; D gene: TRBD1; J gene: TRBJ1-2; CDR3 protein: ASSYPGQGARGYT
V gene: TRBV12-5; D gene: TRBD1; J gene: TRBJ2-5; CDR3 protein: ASGPGQGAETQY
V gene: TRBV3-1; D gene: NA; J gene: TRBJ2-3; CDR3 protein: ASSQVRQGGDTQY
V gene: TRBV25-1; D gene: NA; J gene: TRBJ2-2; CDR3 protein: ASSESGVPGELF
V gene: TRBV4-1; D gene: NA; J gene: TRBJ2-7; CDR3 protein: ASSQVTGSSYEQY
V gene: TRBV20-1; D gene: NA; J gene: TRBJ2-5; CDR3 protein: SARAGGEETQY
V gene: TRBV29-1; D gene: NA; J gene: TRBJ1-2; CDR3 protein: SVDEENRLNYGYT
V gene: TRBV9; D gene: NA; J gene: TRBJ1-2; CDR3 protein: TSSETLNYGYT
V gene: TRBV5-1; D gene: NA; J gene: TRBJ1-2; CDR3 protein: ASSFQGEAGYT
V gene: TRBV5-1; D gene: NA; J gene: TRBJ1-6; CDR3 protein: ASSLEATVNSPLH
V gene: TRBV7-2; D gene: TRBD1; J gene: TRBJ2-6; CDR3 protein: ASSLGQSNVLT
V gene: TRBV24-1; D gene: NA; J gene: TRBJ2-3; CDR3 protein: ATSDPGRITQY
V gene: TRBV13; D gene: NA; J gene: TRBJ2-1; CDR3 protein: ASSLLGGYNEQF
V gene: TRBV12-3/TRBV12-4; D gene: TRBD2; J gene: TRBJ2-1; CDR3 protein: ASSSRLAGEGNEQF
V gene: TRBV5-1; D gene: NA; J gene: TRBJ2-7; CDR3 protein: ASSFGNYEQY
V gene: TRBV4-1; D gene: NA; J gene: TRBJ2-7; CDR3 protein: ASSQDSQGSLGEQY
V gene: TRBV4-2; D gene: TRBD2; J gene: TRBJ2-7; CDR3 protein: ASSQDPGGGRADEQY
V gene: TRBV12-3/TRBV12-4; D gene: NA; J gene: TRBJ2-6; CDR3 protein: ASSDSGVNVLT
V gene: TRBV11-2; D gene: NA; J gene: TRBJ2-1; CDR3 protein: ASSFNLPPRMGNEQF
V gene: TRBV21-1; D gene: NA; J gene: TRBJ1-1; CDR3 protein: ASSTDRGIAEAF
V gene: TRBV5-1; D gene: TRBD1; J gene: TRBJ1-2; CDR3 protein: ASRRDRGQVYGYT
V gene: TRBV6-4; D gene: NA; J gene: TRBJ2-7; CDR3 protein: ASSDKRFAYEQY
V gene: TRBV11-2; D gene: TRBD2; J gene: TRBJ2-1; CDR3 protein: ASSLVAGAWNEQF
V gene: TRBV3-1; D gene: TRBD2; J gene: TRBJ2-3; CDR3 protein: ASSLNMREMKY
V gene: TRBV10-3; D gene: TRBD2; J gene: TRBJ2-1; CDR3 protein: ATVSFWGGSWNEQF
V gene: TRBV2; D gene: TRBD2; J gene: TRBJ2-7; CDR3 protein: ASSEWGTSGSHEQY
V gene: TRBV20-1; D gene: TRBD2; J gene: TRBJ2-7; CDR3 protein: SAFLAGGPNEQY
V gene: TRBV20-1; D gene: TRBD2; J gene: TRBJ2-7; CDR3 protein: SAPGLAGDEQY
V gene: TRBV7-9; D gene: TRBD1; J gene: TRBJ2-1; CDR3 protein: ASSPQGFEQF
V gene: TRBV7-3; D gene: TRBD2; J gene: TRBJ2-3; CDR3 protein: ASSLIHSGAFTDTQY
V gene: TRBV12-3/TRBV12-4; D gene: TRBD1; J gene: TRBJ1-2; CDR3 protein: ASSAGDRGDNYGYT
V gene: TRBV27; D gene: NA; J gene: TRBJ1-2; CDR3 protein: ASSSGLGYGYT
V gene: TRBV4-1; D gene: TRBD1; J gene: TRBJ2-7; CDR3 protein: ASSQGTGGTHEQY
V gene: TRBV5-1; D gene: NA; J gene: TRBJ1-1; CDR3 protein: ASRWEVNTEAF
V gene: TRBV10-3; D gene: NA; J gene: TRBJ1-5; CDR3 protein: AISEGVGNQPQH
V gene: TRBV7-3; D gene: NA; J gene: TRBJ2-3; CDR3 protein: ASSSPLADTQY
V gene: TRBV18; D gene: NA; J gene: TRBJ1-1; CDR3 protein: ASSPGRDTEAF